This T cell receptor (beta chain) was profiled in a study of beta chain features in type 1 diabetes. The study, taken as a whole, reports: When VDJ junctions were examined, type 1 diabetes patients showed fewer insertions and more deletions.

CDR3 size: 15 residues. Per the germline V gene, CDR1 is SGHTA and CDR2 is FQGNSA. Trimming removed 5 bases from V and 0 bases from J; junction bases left unmatched: 7. This clone was observed at least ten times. Its antigen is unknown. The single heparinised draw taken from each donor contained about 110 mL of blood on average. What was sequenced were expressed TCRB transcripts, since all of the isolated RNA had been reverse transcribed. Assay: immunoSEQ multiplex PCR; the TCRdb copy retains only in-frame clones and omits some. The sample holds about 150,000 clones; less than 9.5% are singletons and the top ten take around 0.65%.

This chain joins TRBV7-2 and TRBJ2-7; 7 bases are shared with TRBD2. The TCR sequence derives from a man aged 18 to 29 in good health. The specimen was central memory CD4+ T cells from blood. The DNA for the CDR3 is TGTGCCAGCAGCCCCAGCGGGACGAGCTCCTACGAGCAGTACTTC. It codes for CASSPSGTSSYEQYF.